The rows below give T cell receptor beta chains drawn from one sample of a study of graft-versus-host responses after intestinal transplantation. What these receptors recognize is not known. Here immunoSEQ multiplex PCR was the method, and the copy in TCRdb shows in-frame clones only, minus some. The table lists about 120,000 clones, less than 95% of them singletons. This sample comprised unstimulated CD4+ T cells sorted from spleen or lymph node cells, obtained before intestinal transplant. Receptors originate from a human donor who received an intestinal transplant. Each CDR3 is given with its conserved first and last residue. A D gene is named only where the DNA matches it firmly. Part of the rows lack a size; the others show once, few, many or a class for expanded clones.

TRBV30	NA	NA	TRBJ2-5	CAGVLYQETQYF	TGTGCAGGGGTCCTCTACCAAGAGACCCAGTACTTC
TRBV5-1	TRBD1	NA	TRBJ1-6	CASSLGAGGYNSPLHF	TGCGCCAGCAGCTTGGGGGCAGGGGGATATAATTCACCCCTCCACTTT
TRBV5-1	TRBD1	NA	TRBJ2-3	CASSGGQGADTQYF	TGCGCCAGCAGCGGTGGACAGGGGGCAGATACGCAGTATTTT
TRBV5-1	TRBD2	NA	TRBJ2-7	CASSLLAGVVDEQYF	TGCGCCAGCAGCTTATTAGCGGGAGTGGTCGACGAGCAGTACTTC
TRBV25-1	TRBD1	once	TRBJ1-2	CASRSSHPGQGSYGYTF	TGTGCCAGCAGATCCTCCCATCCGGGACAGGGGAGCTATGGCTACACCTTC
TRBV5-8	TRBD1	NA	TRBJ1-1	CASSGQGRGTEAFF	TGTGCCAGCAGCGGACAGGGTAGGGGCACTGAAGCTTTCTTT
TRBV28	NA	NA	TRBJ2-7	CATMTGTPVYEQYF	TGTGCCACCATGACAGGAACTCCTGTATACGAGCAGTACTTC
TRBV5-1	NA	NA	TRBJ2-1	CASSWGTEAGEQFF	TGCGCCAGCAGCTGGGGGACCGAGGCGGGGGAGCAGTTCTTC
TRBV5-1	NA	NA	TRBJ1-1	CASSKAPGNTEAFF	TGCGCCAGCAGCAAAGCCCCAGGGAACACTGAAGCTTTCTTT
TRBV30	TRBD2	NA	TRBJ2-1	CAWTSGNWNEQFF	TGTGCCTGGACTAGCGGGAATTGGAATGAGCAGTTCTTC
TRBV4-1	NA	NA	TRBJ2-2	CASSQGSARQANTGELFF	TGCGCCAGCAGCCAAGGGTCGGCCAGGCAGGCTAACACCGGGGAGCTGTTTTTT
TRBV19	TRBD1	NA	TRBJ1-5	CASSRATGAPHQPQHF	TGTGCCAGTAGTAGGGCAACAGGGGCCCCTCATCAGCCCCAGCATTTT
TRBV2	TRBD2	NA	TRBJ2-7	CASSGALVLAGPYEQYF	TGTGCCAGCAGTGGGGCCCTCGTTCTAGCGGGGCCCTACGAGCAGTACTTC
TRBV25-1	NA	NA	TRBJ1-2	CASSEVRESNGYTF	TGTGCCAGCAGTGAAGTGAGGGAGTCGAATGGCTACACCTTC
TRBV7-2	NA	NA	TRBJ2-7	CASSPVLDSVYEQYF	TGTGCCAGCAGCCCTGTTCTGGACTCGGTCTACGAGCAGTACTTC
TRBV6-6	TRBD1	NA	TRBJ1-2	CASGQGNFYGYTF	TGTGCCAGCGGACAGGGGAATTTCTATGGCTACACCTTC
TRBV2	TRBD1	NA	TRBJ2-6	CASSDRTGSSGANVLTF	TGTGCCAGCAGTGACAGGACAGGGAGCTCCGGGGCCAACGTCCTGACTTTC
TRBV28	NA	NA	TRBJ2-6	CASRDIGANVLTF	TGTGCCAGCCGTGACATTGGGGCCAACGTCCTGACTTTC
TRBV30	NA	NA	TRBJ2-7	CAWSVRRDYEQYF	TGTGCCTGGAGTGTCCGGCGGGACTACGAGCAGTACTTC
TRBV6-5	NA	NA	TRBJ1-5	CASSFDRSNQPQHF	TGTGCCAGCAGTTTCGACAGGAGCAATCAGCCCCAGCATTTT
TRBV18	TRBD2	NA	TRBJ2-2	CASSQTSGRGPGELFF	TGTGCCAGCTCACAGACTAGCGGGAGAGGTCCTGGGGAGCTGTTTTTT
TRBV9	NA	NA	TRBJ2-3	CASSVVAGWGTDTQYF	TGTGCCAGCAGCGTAGTTGCGGGGTGGGGTACAGATACGCAGTATTTT
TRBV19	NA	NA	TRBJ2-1	CASRGGRGQVNEQFF	TGTGCCAGTAGGGGGGGTAGGGGGCAGGTAAATGAGCAGTTCTTC
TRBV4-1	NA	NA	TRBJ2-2	CASSQEKVRRGELFF	TGCGCCAGCAGCCAAGAAAAAGTGCGTCGGGGGGAGCTGTTTTTT
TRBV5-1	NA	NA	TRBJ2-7	CASSLDVSGYEQYF	TGCGCCAGCAGCTTGGACGTGAGCGGATACGAGCAGTACTTC
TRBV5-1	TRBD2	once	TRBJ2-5	CASSPSGRAETQYF	TGCGCCAGCAGCCCTAGCGGGAGGGCCGAGACCCAGTACTTC
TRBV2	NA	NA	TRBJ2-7	CASRAGRQGSHEQYF	TGTGCCAGCCGGGCGGGGAGACAGGGTTCCCACGAGCAGTACTTC
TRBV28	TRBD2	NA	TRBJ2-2	CASRQLAANTGELFF	TGTGCCAGCAGACAGCTAGCGGCTAACACCGGGGAGCTGTTTTTT
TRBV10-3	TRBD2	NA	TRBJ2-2	CATRGGGADTGELFF	TGTGCCACCAGAGGCGGGGGGGCCGACACCGGGGAGCTGTTTTTT
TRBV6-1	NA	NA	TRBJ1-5	CASSDRQRNQPQHF	TGTGCCAGCAGTGATCGACAGCGCAATCAGCCCCAGCATTTT
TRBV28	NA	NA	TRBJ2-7	CASSLSGGEDEQYF	TGTGCCAGCAGTTTATCGGGTGGTGAAGACGAGCAGTACTTC
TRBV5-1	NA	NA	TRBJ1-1	CASSNGTFNTEAFF	TGCGCCAGCAGCAACGGGACATTTAACACTGAAGCTTTCTTT
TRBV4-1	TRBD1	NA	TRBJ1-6	CASSRGTDNSPLHF	TGCGCCAGCAGCCGGGGGACAGATAATTCACCCCTCCACTTT
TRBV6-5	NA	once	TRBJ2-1	CASQRQVTYNEQFF	TGTGCCAGCCAGCGACAGGTCACCTACAATGAGCAGTTCTTC
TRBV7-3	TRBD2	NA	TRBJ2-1	CASSLIGTSPRSEQFF	TGTGCCAGCAGCTTAATCGGGACTAGCCCTAGGAGTGAGCAGTTCTTC
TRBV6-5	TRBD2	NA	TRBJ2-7	CASSYGREATYEQYF	TGTGCCAGCAGTTACGGGAGGGAGGCAACCTACGAGCAGTACTTC
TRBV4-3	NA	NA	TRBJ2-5	CASSFLASGDIQETQYF	TGCGCCAGCAGCTTCCTAGCGTCGGGGGATATCCAGGAGACCCAGTACTTC
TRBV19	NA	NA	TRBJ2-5	CASSNLGEPQYF	TGTGCCAGTAGTAATCTCGGGGAGCCCCAGTACTTC
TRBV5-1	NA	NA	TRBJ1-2	CASSFGGNYGYTF	TGCGCCAGCAGCTTTGGGGGGAACTATGGCTACACCTTC
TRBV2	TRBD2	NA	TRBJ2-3	CASIAGGRNTQYF	TGTGCCAGCATTGCGGGAGGGCGGAATACGCAGTATTTT
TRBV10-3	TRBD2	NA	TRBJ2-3	CAISTGQGGKSDTQYF	TGTGCCATCTCGACCGGTCAGGGAGGGAAGTCAGATACGCAGTATTTT
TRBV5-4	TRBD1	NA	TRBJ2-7	CASSLDRGLDEQYF	TGTGCCAGCAGCTTGGACAGGGGGCTTGACGAGCAGTACTTC
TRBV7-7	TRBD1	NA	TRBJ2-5	CASSLVMDRAETQYF	TGTGCCAGCAGCTTGGTGATGGACAGGGCGGAGACCCAGTACTTC
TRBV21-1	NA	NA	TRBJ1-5	CASSNLSGQGCPWSNQPQHF	TGTGCCAGCAGCAACCTATCGGGACAGGGGTGCCCCTGGAGCAATCAGCCCCAGCATTTT
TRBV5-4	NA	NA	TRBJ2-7	CASSLGQDYEQYF	TGTGCCAGCAGCTTGGGACAGGACTACGAGCAGTACTTC
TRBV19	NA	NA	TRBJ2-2	CASTRRVGGELFF	TGTGCCAGTACCCGCAGGGTTGGCGGGGAGCTGTTTTTT